The source of this TCR beta chain is a study of preoperative IRX-2 immunotherapy in early breast cancer. Here immunoSEQ multiplex PCR was the method, and the copy in TCRdb shows in-frame clones only, minus some. The sample comprises 55,000 to 70,000 clones, around 94% of which are singletons, and approximately 1.8% rests with the top ten. Treatment specified: preoperative locoregional IRX-2 cytokine immunotherapy. In germline, CDR1 is SNHLY, CDR2 FYNNEI. The length of the CDR3 is 13 residues. Between the trimmed V and J ends, which lost 7 bases and 1 base, there was a span of 10 bases. The TCR sequence derives from a human donor with breast cancer. The gene calls are TRBV2 and TRBJ2-5, with D unclear. The specimen was collected from a patient treated with IRX-2 immunotherapy. The CDR3 here is CASNKLVQETQYF. The CDR3 DNA sequence: TGTGCCAGCAATAAGTTGGTCCAAGAGACCCAGTACTTC.